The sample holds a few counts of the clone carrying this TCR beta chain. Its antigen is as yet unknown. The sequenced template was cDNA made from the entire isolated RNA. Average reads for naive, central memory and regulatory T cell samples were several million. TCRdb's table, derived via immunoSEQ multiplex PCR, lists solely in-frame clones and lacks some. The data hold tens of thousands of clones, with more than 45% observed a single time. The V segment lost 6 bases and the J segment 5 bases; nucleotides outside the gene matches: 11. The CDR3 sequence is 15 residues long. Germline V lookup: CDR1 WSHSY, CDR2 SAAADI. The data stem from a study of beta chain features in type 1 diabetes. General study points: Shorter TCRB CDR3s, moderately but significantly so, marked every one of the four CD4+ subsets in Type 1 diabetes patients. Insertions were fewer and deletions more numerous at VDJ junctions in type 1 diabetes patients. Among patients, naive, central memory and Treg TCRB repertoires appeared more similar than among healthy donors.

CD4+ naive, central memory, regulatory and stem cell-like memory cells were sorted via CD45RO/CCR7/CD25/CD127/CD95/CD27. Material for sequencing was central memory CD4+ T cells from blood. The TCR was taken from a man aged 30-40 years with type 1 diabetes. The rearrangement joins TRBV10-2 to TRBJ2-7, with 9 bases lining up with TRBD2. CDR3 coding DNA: TGCGCCAGCAGGATTACCGGGACTAGCTACGACGAGCAGTACTTC. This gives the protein CASRITGTSYDEQYF.